The 20 T cell receptor beta chains presented below share a single source sample, sequenced in a study of blood T cell repertoires in COVID-19 (dated by TCRdb to the early 2020s). Libraries were made using the immunoSEQ multiplex PCR assay. Held by TCRdb, this immuneACCESS table contains in-frame sequences only and omits some clones. Under half of the omission traces to an unresolved V gene where checked; the cause of the rest is unknown. In all, the sample holds about 8,000 clones, and more than 90% of those were seen once. The ten top clones hold 4% to 4.5% of the sample. The specimen sequenced was peripheral blood. The receptors originated from a woman aged 45-59 years with active COVID-19.

CDR3 loop: CASSPGAGVEQYF. CDR3 nucleotides: TGTGCCAGCAGCCCGGGGGCGGGGGTCGAGCAGTACTTC. The chain links TRBV7-2 to TRBJ2-7, with TRBD2 as a possible D gene (7 bases). V was pared by 5 bases and J by 6 bases, with 14 bases between. There are 13 residues in the CDR3. CDR1 is SGHTA, CDR2 FQGNSA, per germline.

V and J are TRBV5-1 and TRBJ2-5; D possibly corresponds to TRBD2 (5 bases). Trimming cost V 0 bases and J 2 bases, with 14 bases left between them. CDR1 is SGHRS and CDR2 is YFSETQ in the germline V gene. The CDR3 spans 16 residues. CDR3: CASSLGLAPMQETQYF. The CDR3 DNA is TGCGCCAGCAGCTTGGGCCTAGCCCCAATGCAAGAGACCCAGTACTTC.

V gene TRBV9 combines with J gene TRBJ1-2; no firm D call. In germline, CDR1 is SGDLS, CDR2 YYNGEE. The CDR3 loop spans 12 amino acids. The V gene lost 4 bases and the J gene lost 4 bases, with 8 bases spanning the gap. DNA of the CDR3: TGTGCCAGCAGCCCCGCGCTCTATGGCTACACCTTC. This translates into CASSPALYGYTF. Complete variable domain (other parts from reference TRBV9 and TRBJ1-2): DSGVTQTPKHLITATGQRVTLRCSPRSGDLSVYWYQQSLDQGLQFLIQYYNGEERAKGNILERFSAQQFPDLHSELNLSSLELGDSALYFCASSPALYGYTFGSGTRLTVV.

The table lists this clone with a count of one. The CDR3 here is CASSLWAETQYF. In DNA form, the CDR3 reads TGTGCCAGCAGCTTGTGGGCAGAGACCCAGTACTTC. The chain recombines TRBV5-4 with TRBJ2-5; D not resolved. Germline V CDR1 and CDR2: SGHNT, YYREEE (reference sequence). The CDR3 contains 12 residues. Trimming took off 1 base at V and 4 bases at J, with 5 bases between the two ends. The variable domain in full, completed from reference TRBV5-4 and TRBJ2-5, reads ETGVTQSPTHLIKTRGQQVTLRCSSQSGHNTVSWYQQALGQGPQFIFQYYREEENGRGNFPPRFSGLQFPNYSSELNVNALELDDSALYLCASSLWAETQYFGPGTRLLVL.

This chain connects TRBV4-1 to TRBJ2-3; 9 positions match TRBD2. Germline loops: CDR1 MGHRA, CDR2 YSYEKL. V gave up 6 bases and J gave up 1 base; unmatched junction bases: 8. CDR3 length equals 16 residues. This CDR3 is CASRRSSGSGTDTQYF. The CDR3, as DNA: TGCGCCAGCAGACGAAGTAGCGGGAGTGGCACAGATACGCAGTATTTT.

The J gene is TRBJ2-7, the V gene TRBV7-8; 9 positions match TRBD1. CDR1 and CDR2 from the germline V gene are SGHVS and FQNEAQ. Trimming took 5 bases from V and 4 from J; bases not matched to a gene: 9. This CDR3 spans 15 amino acids. The CDR3 is CASSPNRGPLYEQYF. CDR3 coding DNA: TGTGCCAGCAGCCCCAACAGGGGGCCTTTATACGAGCAGTACTTC.

The V gene is TRBV7-2, the J gene TRBJ2-1, with 13 bases fitting TRBD2. Trimming took 5 bases from V and 8 from J; bases not matched to a gene: 9. Germline V gives CDR1 SGHTA, CDR2 FQGNSA. The CDR3 runs 16 residues. The CDR3 reads CASSARTSGRAHEQFF. The CDR3 DNA follows: TGTGCCAGCAGCGCTCGAACTAGCGGGAGGGCCCATGAGCAGTTCTTC.

The V and J genes are TRBV7-6 and TRBJ2-5; 8 bases are a match to TRBD1. V gave up 0 bases and J gave up 5 bases; unmatched junction bases: 5. CDR3 length: 15 amino acids. Germline values: CDR1 SGHVS, CDR2 FNYEAQ. The CDR3 protein is CASSLAVRGRETQYF. The CDR3 coding sequence is TGTGCCAGCAGCTTAGCGGTCAGGGGGCGGGAGACCCAGTACTTC.

The chain recombines TRBV15 with TRBJ2-7; weak D call: TRBD1 (5 bases). CDR3 length: 14 amino acids. Per the germline V gene, CDR1 is LNHNV and CDR2 is YYDKDF (reference sequence). With 1 base removed from V and 3 bases from J, the gap between germline ends came to 10 bases. In DNA, the CDR3 is TGTGCCACCAGCAGAGGGACACTGTACTACGAGCAGTACTTC. Translated: CATSRGTLYYEQYF.

This clone has only one observation. The chain recombines TRBV30 with TRBJ2-7, with 7 bases aligning to TRBD1. This CDR3 is 14 amino acids long. Trimming took 4 bases from V and 3 from J; bases not matched to a gene: 9. CDR1 is GTSNPN and CDR2 is SVGIG in the germline V gene (reference sequence). CDR3 coding DNA: TGTGCCTGGAAGCCGAAGACAGGGCTCTACGAGCAGTACTTC. As protein: CAWKPKTGLYEQYF.

This chain connects TRBV7-3 to TRBJ2-3; D is perhaps TRBD2 (5 bases). The CDR3 runs 14 residues. Germline V gene lookup returns CDR1 SGHTA and CDR2 FQGTGA. The V end lost 1 base, the J end lost 4 bases, and 9 bases lay between the germline ends. Written as DNA, the CDR3 is TGTGCCAGCAGCTTAAGGGGAGAGTCAGATACGCAGTATTTT. Its protein is CASSLRGESDTQYF.

The chain couples TRBV19 to TRBJ1-5; D possibly corresponds to TRBD1 (5 bases). The CDR3 length is 17 residues. With 4 bases removed from V and 1 base from J, the gap between germline ends came to 17 bases. Germline lookup yields CDR1 LNHDA and CDR2 SQIVND (reference sequence). The CDR3 reads CASSSQQGFWSNQPQHF. The DNA of the CDR3 is TGTGCCAGTAGTAGTCAGCAGGGATTTTGGAGCAATCAGCCCCAGCATTTT.

The chain combines TRBV27 with TRBJ2-5; D not certain. The V gene lost 6 bases and the J gene lost 4 bases, with 12 bases spanning the gap. Germline loops: CDR1 MNHEY, CDR2 SMNVEV (reference sequence). CDR3 length equals 13 residues. CDR3 protein: CASSSTIAETQYF. The CDR3 DNA is TGTGCCAGCAGCAGCACTATTGCAGAGACCCAGTACTTC.

This clone was seen more than once but under ten times. The gene calls are TRBV2 and TRBJ2-1; the D is unclear. Germline V gives CDR1 SNHLY, CDR2 FYNNEI. V was shortened by 3 bases and J by 7 bases, with 16 bases between the two germline ends. The CDR3 runs to 15 residues. The CDR3 reads CASSENEVTLNEQFF. Written as DNA, the CDR3 is TGTGCCAGCAGTGAGAATGAGGTAACACTGAATGAGCAGTTCTTC.

This chain connects TRBV10-3 to TRBJ2-3; D is perhaps TRBD1 (6 bases). Trimming pared 0 bases from V and 2 bases from J, leaving 9 bases between. The CDR3 loop spans 15 amino acids. From germline, CDR1 is ENHRY and CDR2 SYGVKD. CDR3 DNA sequence: TGTGCCATCAGTGAGTCCGGGACAAACACAGATACGCAGTATTTT. Its translation: CAISESGTNTDTQYF.

The CDR3 loop is CASSLAPKGASLRTEAFF. CDR3 in DNA: TGTGCCAGCAGCTTGGCACCAAAGGGGGCGAGTCTGAGGACTGAAGCTTTCTTT. This chain links TRBV7-3 with TRBJ1-1, with 7 nucleotides matching TRBD1. J gave up 5 bases and V 3 bases, and 18 bases lay outside the gene matches. Germline values: CDR1 SGHTA, CDR2 FQGTGA. CDR3 length: 18 amino acids.

V gene TRBV2 combines with J gene TRBJ2-1; TRBD1 is a possible D gene (7 bases). This CDR3 comprises 15 residues. Germline loops: CDR1 SNHLY, CDR2 FYNNEI. The germline V and J ends were trimmed by 7 bases and 2 bases, with 15 bases remaining between them. The chain's CDR3 is CASTGGTEPYNEQFF. DNA of the CDR3: TGTGCCAGCACCGGAGGGACAGAACCCTACAATGAGCAGTTCTTC.

The chain is built from TRBV9 and TRBJ1-1; D unclear. CDR1 SGDLS and CDR2 YYNGEE come from the germline V gene. Trimming stripped 4 bases from V and 1 base from J, with 11 bases between. This CDR3 has 14 amino acids. This CDR3 reads CASSPRPGNTEAFF. CDR3 bases: TGTGCCAGCAGCCCCAGGCCAGGGAACACTGAAGCTTTCTTT.

The rearrangement joins TRBV27 to TRBJ2-7; 8 bases align to TRBD1. With V trimmed by 2 bases and J by 5 bases, 5 bases remained unmatched. Germline V lookup: CDR1 MNHEY, CDR2 SMNVEV (reference sequence). This CDR3 has 14 residues. In DNA form, the CDR3 reads TGTGCCAGCAGTTTAACCGGGACAGGAGACGAGCAGTACTTC. It codes for CASSLTGTGDEQYF.

This clone was recorded once. The gene calls are TRBV5-1 and TRBJ1-1; 8 bases match TRBD1. Germline V gene lookup returns CDR1 SGHRS and CDR2 YFSETQ. V was clipped by 0 bases and J by 3 bases; unmatched bases: 4. The CDR3 loop spans 15 amino acids. Here the CDR3 DNA reads TGCGCCAGCAGCTTGGGGGACAGGTCGGACACTGAAGCTTTCTTT. This translates into CASSLGDRSDTEAFF.